This entry concerns a single TCR beta chain. Its antigen is unknown. The CDR3 runs 13 residues. In germline, CDR1 is ENHRY, CDR2 SYGVKD. V lost 9 bases, J lost 6 bases, and 11 bases stayed unmatched. This table comes from immunoSEQ multiplex PCR, and its TCRdb copy is limited to in-frame clones, with some not included. This sample has about 2.5 million clones; just under 95% occur once, and the top ten carry approximately 0.41%. This specimen comes from a study of shared clonotypes between healthy human individuals. The study, taken as a whole, reports: Sampling used blood alone; tissue repertoires probably differ. Sharing across four donors was seen in 4.5% to 6.5% of naive CD4 clonotypes. Clonotypes which were not shared had lower generation probabilities than clonotypes that all four donors shared.

Investigators divided CD4+ cells into CD45RA+ naive and CD45RA-negative memory subsets. The sample taken for sequencing was naive CD4+ T cells from PBMCs. Subset in this sample: CD45RA+ positively selected. The receptor was derived from a man between 18 and 29 years old in good health. Some clones in this sample may be carry-over from other donors' samples. The rearrangement joins TRBV10-3 to TRBJ2-7; the match to TRBD2 covers 7 bases. This CDR3 is CAIRAGVSGEQYF. CDR3 DNA: TGTGCCATTCGGGCGGGAGTTAGTGGCGAGCAGTACTTC.